This entry is about one T cell receptor beta chain. The antigen is unknown. Germline V gives CDR1 SQVTM, CDR2 ANQGSEA. Trimming removed 7 bases from V and 5 bases from J; junction bases left unmatched: 7. This CDR3 has 12 amino acids. This specimen belongs to a study of graft-versus-host responses after intestinal transplantation. Whole-study results and caveats: Individuals carrying graft-donor T cell macrochimerism showed high graft-versus-host to host-versus-graft clonal ratios in allografts.

The protocol was immunoSEQ multiplex PCR, while the TCRdb copy is restricted to in-frame clones and leaves out a portion. Found here are about 66,000 clones, 80% to 95% of them singletons; the top ten hold approximately 1.3%. The TCR comes from a human donor who received an intestinal transplant. The sample consisted of unstimulated CD8+ T cells sorted from spleen or lymph node cells, taken before intestinal transplant. J is TRBJ1-2 and V is TRBV29-1; 7 nucleotides agree with TRBD1. In DNA form, the CDR3 reads TGCAGCGCCCGGGACAGCAATTATGGCTACACCTTC. Its protein product is CSARDSNYGYTF.